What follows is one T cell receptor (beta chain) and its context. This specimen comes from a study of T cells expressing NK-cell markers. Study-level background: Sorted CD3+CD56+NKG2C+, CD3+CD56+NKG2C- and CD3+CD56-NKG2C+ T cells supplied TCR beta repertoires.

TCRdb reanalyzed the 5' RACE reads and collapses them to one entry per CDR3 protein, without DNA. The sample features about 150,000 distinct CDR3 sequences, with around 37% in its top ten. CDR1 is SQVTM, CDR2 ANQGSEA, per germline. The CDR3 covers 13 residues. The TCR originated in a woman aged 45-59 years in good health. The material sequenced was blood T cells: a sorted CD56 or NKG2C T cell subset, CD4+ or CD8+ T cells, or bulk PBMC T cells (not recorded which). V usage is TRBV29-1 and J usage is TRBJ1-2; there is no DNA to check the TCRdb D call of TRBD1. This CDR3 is CSVLGQGDVGYTF. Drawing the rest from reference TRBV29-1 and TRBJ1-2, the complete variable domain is SAVISQKPSRDICQRGTSLTIQCQVDSQVTMMFWYRQQPGQSLTLIATANQGSEATYESGFVIDKFPISRPNLTFSTLTVSNMSPEDSSIYLCSVLGQGDVGYTFGSGTRLTVV.